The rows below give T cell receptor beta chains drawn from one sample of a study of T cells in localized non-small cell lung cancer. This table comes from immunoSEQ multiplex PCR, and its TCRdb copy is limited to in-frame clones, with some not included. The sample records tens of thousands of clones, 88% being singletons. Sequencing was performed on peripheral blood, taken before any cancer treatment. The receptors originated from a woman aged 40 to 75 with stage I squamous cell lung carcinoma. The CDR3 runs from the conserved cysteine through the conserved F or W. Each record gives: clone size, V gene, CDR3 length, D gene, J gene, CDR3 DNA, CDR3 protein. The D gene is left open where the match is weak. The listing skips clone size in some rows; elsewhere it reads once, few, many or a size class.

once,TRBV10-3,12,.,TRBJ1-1,TGTGCCATCCTGAAGGGAGGAACTGAAGCTTTCTTT,CAILKGGTEAFF
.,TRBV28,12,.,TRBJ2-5,TGTGCCAGCAGGCACAGGGAAGAGACCCAGTACTTC,CASRHREETQYF
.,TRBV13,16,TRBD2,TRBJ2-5,TGTGCCAGCAGCACCAGGACTAGCGCGAACCGGGGGACCCAGTACTTC,CASSTRTSANRGTQYF
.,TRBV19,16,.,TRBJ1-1,TGTGCCAGTAGTATAGATTTGGGCACGGCGAACACTGAAGCTTTCTTT,CASSIDLGTANTEAFF
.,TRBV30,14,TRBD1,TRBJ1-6,TGTGCCTTGCTCCCGGGACAGGGCTGGTCACCCCTCCACTTT,CALLPGQGWSPLHF
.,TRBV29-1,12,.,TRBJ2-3,TGCAGCGTTGATGGGAACACAGATACGCAGTATTTT,CSVDGNTDTQYF
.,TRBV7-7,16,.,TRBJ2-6,TGTGCCAGCAGCGGGCCAGCACAAAGTCGGGCCAACGTCCTGACTTTC,CASSGPAQSRANVLTF
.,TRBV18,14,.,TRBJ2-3,TGTGCCAGCTCACCCCCCCAGTCCACAGATACGCAGTATTTT,CASSPPQSTDTQYF
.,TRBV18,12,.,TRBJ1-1,TGTGCCAGCTCACCACAAAACACTGAAGCTTTCTTT,CASSPQNTEAFF
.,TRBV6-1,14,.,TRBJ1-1,TGTGCCAGCAGTGAAGCACAGAGAACCTCTGAAGCTTTCTTT,CASSEAQRTSEAFF
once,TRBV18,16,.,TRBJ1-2,TGTGCCAGCTCACTAATAAAGCCCGGGATTCCCTATGGCTACACCTTC,CASSLIKPGIPYGYTF
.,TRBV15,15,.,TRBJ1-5,TGTGCCACCAGCAGAGAACAGGGTGGGAGTCAGCCCCAGCATTTT,CATSREQGGSQPQHF
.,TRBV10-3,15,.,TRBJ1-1,TGTGCCATCAAGCGGGATGGGGGGTTGAACACTGAAGCTTTCTTT,CAIKRDGGLNTEAFF
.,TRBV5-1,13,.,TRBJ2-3,TGCGCCAGCAGCTGGAGTCGGGAGTATACGCAGTATTTT,CASSWSREYTQYF
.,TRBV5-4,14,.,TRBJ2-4,TGTGCCAGCAGCTTGGAAGGATCCAAAAACATTCAGTACTTC,CASSLEGSKNIQYF
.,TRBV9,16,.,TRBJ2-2,TGTGCCAGCAGCGTAAGGATAGCGGTGAACACCGGGGAGCTGTTTTTT,CASSVRIAVNTGELFF
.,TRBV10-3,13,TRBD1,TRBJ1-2,TGTGCCATCAACCCTTCAGGGGGCGTCGGCTACACCTTC,CAINPSGGVGYTF
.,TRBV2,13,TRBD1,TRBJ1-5,TGTGCCAGCAGGGACAGGTTCAATCAGCCCCAGCATTTT,CASRDRFNQPQHF
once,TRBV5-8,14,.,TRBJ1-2,TGTGCCAGCAGCTTGGGAAGCCGGGGCTATGGCTACACCTTC,CASSLGSRGYGYTF
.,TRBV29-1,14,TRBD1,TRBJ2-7,TGCAGCGTTGCTTGGGACAGGGCCACCTACGAGCAGTACTTC,CSVAWDRATYEQYF
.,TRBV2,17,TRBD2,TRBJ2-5,TGTGCCAGCAGTGAAGCGGTGTCCCTAGCGGGGGTTGAGACCCAGTACTTC,CASSEAVSLAGVETQYF
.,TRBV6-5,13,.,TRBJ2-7,TGTGCCAGCAGTTTTGGCAGCCCCTACGAGCAGTACTTC,CASSFGSPYEQYF
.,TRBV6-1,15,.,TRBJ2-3,TGTGCCAGCAGTGAAAATTCAGCTAGCACAGATACGCAGTATTTT,CASSENSASTDTQYF
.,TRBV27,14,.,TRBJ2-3,TGTGCCACGTCGGGGGGCCGGAGGGGCGATACGCAGTATTTT,CATSGGRRGDTQYF
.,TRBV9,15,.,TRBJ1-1,TGTGCCAGCAGCGTAGCTGGGGGCGCGTCCACTGAAGCTTTCTTT,CASSVAGGASTEAFF
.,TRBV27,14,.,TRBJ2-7,TGTGCCAGCAGTTTATCGCCGGGTCGGTCCGAGCAGTACTTC,CASSLSPGRSEQYF
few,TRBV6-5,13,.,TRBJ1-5,TGTGCCAGCAGTGGGCAGCAGGGACAGCCCCAGCATTTT,CASSGQQGQPQHF
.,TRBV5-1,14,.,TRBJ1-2,TGCGCCAGCAGCCCTGACCCCCGGAACTATGGCTACACCTTC,CASSPDPRNYGYTF
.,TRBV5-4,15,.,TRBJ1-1,TGTGCCAGCAGCTTGTCCCCGGACAGTTACACTGAAGCTTTCTTT,CASSLSPDSYTEAFF
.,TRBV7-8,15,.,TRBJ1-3,TGTGCCAGCAGCTTAGGTAGAACAGGAAGAAACACCATATATTTT,CASSLGRTGRNTIYF
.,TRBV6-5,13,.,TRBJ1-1,TGTGCCAGCACAACCAGTAGGGGAACTGAAGCTTTCTTT,CASTTSRGTEAFF
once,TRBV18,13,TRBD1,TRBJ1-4,TGTGCCAGCCGAGGACAGGGTGATGAAAAACTGTTTTTT,CASRGQGDEKLFF
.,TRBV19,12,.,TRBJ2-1,TGTGCCAGTAGTCCCCGGACCAATGAGCAGTTCTTC,CASSPRTNEQFF
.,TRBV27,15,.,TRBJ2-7,TGTGCCAGCAGCTCCCCCAGGGGCAGCTCCTACGAGCAGTACTTC,CASSSPRGSSYEQYF
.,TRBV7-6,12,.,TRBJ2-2,TGTGCCAGCAGCTTTAGGACCGGGGAGCTGTTTTTT,CASSFRTGELFF
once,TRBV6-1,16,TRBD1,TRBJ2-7,TGTGCCAGCAGTGCGCGGGACAGGGGATTTACCTACGAGCAGTACTTC,CASSARDRGFTYEQYF
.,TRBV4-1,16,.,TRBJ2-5,TGCGCCAGCAGCCAAGAAAACCTCGGATCTAGAGAGACCCAGTACTTC,CASSQENLGSRETQYF
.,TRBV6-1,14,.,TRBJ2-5,TGTGCCAGCAGTGAAGTAGGGAGCGGAGGGACCCAGTACTTC,CASSEVGSGGTQYF
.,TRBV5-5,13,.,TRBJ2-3,TGTGCCAGCAGCTTTCAGAACACAGATACGCAGTATTTT,CASSFQNTDTQYF
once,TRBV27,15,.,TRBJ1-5,TGTGCCAGCAGTCTCCGAAGGACAGGCAATCAGCCCCAGCATTTT,CASSLRRTGNQPQHF
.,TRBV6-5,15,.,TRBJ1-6,TGTGCCAGCAGTCCAGACCCTTCCTATAATTCACCCCTCCACTTT,CASSPDPSYNSPLHF
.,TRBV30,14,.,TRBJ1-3,TGTGCCTGGTCACCTGTGAGCTCTGGAAACACCATATATTTT,CAWSPVSSGNTIYF
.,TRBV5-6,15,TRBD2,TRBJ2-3,TGTGCCAGCAGCCCGCCGACTAGCCGCACAGATACGCAGTATTTT,CASSPPTSRTDTQYF
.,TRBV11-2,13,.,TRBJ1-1,TGTGCCAGCAGCTCCGACCTGGACACTGAAGCTTTCTTT,CASSSDLDTEAFF
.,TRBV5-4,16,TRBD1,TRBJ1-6,TGTGCCAGCAGCGTGTCACAGGGGGCGGGAAATTCACCCCTCCACTTT,CASSVSQGAGNSPLHF
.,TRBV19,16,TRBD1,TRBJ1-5,TGTGCCAGTAGCCCACCCACGACAGGGCCCAATCAGCCCCAGCATTTT,CASSPPTTGPNQPQHF
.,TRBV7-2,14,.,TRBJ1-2,TGTGCCAGCAGCTTACGGGGCGGCTTCTATGGCTACACCTTC,CASSLRGGFYGYTF
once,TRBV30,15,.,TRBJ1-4,TGTGCCTCGCCCGGGCCGTCGGCAACTAATGAAAAACTGTTTTTT,CASPGPSATNEKLFF
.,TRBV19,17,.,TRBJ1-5,TGTGCCAGTAGTCCACCGGGGGGTATCGGGAGGTATCAGCCCCAGCATTTT,CASSPPGGIGRYQPQHF
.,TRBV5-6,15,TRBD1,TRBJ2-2,TGTGCCAGCAGGCACAGGGGGCCAAACACCGGGGAGCTGTTTTTT,CASRHRGPNTGELFF
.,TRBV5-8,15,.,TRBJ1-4,TGTGCCAGCAGCTTAGGGACATCTGGTAATGAAAAACTGTTTTTT,CASSLGTSGNEKLFF
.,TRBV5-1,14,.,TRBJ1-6,TGCGCCAGCAGCTTGGATAGAAGAAATTCACCCCTCCACTTT,CASSLDRRNSPLHF
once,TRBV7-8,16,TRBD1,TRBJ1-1,TGTGCCAGCAGCACCACAGGGGGCCTTAGGAGCACTGAAGCTTTCTTT,CASSTTGGLRSTEAFF
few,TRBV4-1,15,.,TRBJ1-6,TGCGCCAGCAGCCAAATTGCGGCAGGGGCTTCACCCCTCCACTTT,CASSQIAAGASPLHF